This T cell receptor beta chain comes out of a study of T cell responses to AZD1222 COVID-19 vaccine. General study points: Dominant CD4 TCR responses targeted spike regions 160-218 and 743-854.

Some clones are missing from TCRdb's copy, which holds only in-frame ones; the method was immunoSEQ multiplex PCR. The data contain approximately 100,000 clones, 91% of them singletons. The CDR3 sequence is 16 residues long. The germline V gene encodes CDR1 LGHNA and CDR2 YSLEER. The V end was cut by 1 base, the J end by 0 bases, with 7 bases between. As regards this clone: Its cognate antigen is unknown.

The rearrangement joins TRBV4-3 to TRBJ2-6; the D is unclear. The sample was peripheral blood, taken on day 0 of AZD1222 vaccination. The TCR originated in an adult in good health. Written as DNA, the CDR3 is TGCGCCAGCAGCCAAGGCAGTTACTCTGGGGCCAACGTCCTGACTTTC. Translating it yields CASSQGSYSGANVLTF.